These 31 T cell receptor beta chains came from one sample sequenced in a study of cytomegalovirus exposure and HLA in healthy donors (dated by TCRdb to 2016 to 2017). The method behind the library was the immunoSEQ multiplex PCR assay. For the multiplex PCR, a mixture combining 60 forward primers for TCR Vbeta segments and 13 reverse primers for TCR Jbeta segments was used. This is the immuneACCESS table as TCRdb keeps it, with only in-frame sequences that have V and J called. A part of the clones is gone; compared with another copy, unresolved V genes explain less than half, and the rest is unexplained. The table for this sample lists around 140,000 clones. The top ten clones comprise about 0.96% of the sample. Input material: PBMCs. The receptor source for this set is a male donor in good health and CMV-seronegative.

The genes are TRBV7-6 and TRBJ2-2, with D possibly TRBD2 on 6 matching bases. Per the germline V gene, CDR1 is SGHVS and CDR2 is FNYEAQ. The CDR3 extends over 14 amino acids. The V end lost 7 bases, the J end lost 5 bases, and 14 bases lay between the germline ends. The CDR3 DNA follows: TGTGCCAGCACATACGGGAGTGGTACCGGGGAGCTGTTTTTT. Translating it yields CASTYGSGTGELFF.

V and J are TRBV5-1 and TRBJ1-5; TRBD1 matches 7 bases. This CDR3 comprises 16 residues. Germline CDR1 SGHRS, CDR2 YFSETQ. V gave up 0 bases and J gave up 3 bases; unmatched junction bases: 6. This CDR3 is CASSLGDSPVNQPQHF. The CDR3 DNA is TGCGCCAGCAGCTTGGGGGACAGCCCCGTCAATCAGCCCCAGCATTTT.

The chain has TRBV2 and TRBJ1-5; TRBD1 agrees at 9 bases. Looked up from germline, CDR1 is SNHLY and CDR2 is FYNNEI. V lost 3 bases to trimming and J lost 1 base; unmatched junction nucleotides: 4. The length of the CDR3 is 16 residues. DNA for the CDR3: TGTGCCAGCAGTGACCGGGACAGGGCCAGCAATCAGCCCCAGCATTTT. Its translation: CASSDRDRASNQPQHF. The full variable domain, its missing parts supplied by reference TRBV2 and TRBJ1-5, is EPEVTQTPSHQVTQMGQEVILRCVPISNHLYFYWYRQILGQKVEFLVSFYNNEISEKSEIFDDQFSVERPDGSNFTLKIRSTKLEDSAMYFCASSDRDRASNQPQHFGDGTRLSIL.

Concerning this clone itself: This CDR3 is also generated by other DNA sequences in the sample. The DNA for the CDR3 is TGTGCCAGCAGTGTTGCAGGATCGTATAATTCACCCCTCCACTTT. This sequence encodes CASSVAGSYNSPLHF. This chain uses TRBV28 with TRBJ1-6; no clear D. This CDR3 comprises 15 residues. Per germline, CDR1 MDHEN and CDR2 SYDVKM. Trimming removed 5 bases from V and 4 bases from J, with 12 bases in between. Full variable domain (remainder filled in from reference TRBV28 and TRBJ1-6): DVKVTQSSRYLVKRTGEKVFLECVQDMDHENMFWYRQDPGLGLRLIYFSYDVKMKEKGDIPEGYSVSREKKERFSLILESASTNQTSMYLCASSVAGSYNSPLHFGNGTRLTVT.

The rearrangement joins TRBV7-9 to TRBJ1-1, with D possibly matching TRBD1 (6 bases). The CDR3 runs to 17 residues. Germline V gene sequence: CDR1 SEHNR, CDR2 FQNEAQ (reference sequence). The V end lost 1 base, the J end lost 4 bases, and 19 bases lay between the germline ends. The CDR3 bases are TGTGCCAGCAGCTTAGATTTAGGACAGTCGTTAACCACTGAAGCTTTCTTT. This codes for CASSLDLGQSLTTEAFF.

The chain uses TRBV18 and TRBJ1-4; TRBD1 aligns across 7 bases. Germline V CDR1 and CDR2: KGHSH, LQKENI. J lost 8 bases, V lost 2 bases, and 5 bases had no gene match. The CDR3 covers 14 residues. This CDR3 is CASSPTRGQEKLFF. CDR3 DNA: TGTGCCAGCTCACCAACAAGGGGGCAGGAAAAACTGTTTTTT.

The rearrangement links TRBV5-6 to TRBJ1-5, with 10 bases that match TRBD1. The germline V gene has CDR1 SGHDT and CDR2 YYEEEE. This CDR3 spans 15 amino acids. After removal of 3 bases from V and 4 bases from J, the junction contained 4 bases not matched to a gene. The CDR3 DNA reads TGTGCCAGCAGCTCGGGACAGGGGAGAAATCAGCCCCAGCATTTT. It encodes CASSSGQGRNQPQHF.

The chain combines TRBV5-1 with TRBJ2-3, with 14 bases identical to TRBD2. This CDR3 region has 16 residues. Germline V lookup: CDR1 SGHRS, CDR2 YFSETQ. The ends lost 2 bases at V and 6 bases at J; junction bases unmatched: 5. The CDR3 DNA follows: TGCGCCAGCAGCTTCGGGACTAGCGGGGGAGAGGATACGCAGTATTTT. Translated: CASSFGTSGGEDTQYF.

The V call is TRBV28, the J call TRBJ2-2; D ambiguous. Germline CDR1 is MDHEN and CDR2 is SYDVKM. The CDR3 covers 15 residues. V gave up 3 bases and J gave up 7 bases, with 15 bases separating them. In nucleotides, the CDR3 is TGTGCCAGCAGTTTCTCGCAGGCGTTGATCGGGGAGCTGTTTTTT. This encodes CASSFSQALIGELFF.

The chain carries TRBV4-2 and TRBJ1-5, with no clear D. Germline V lookup: CDR1 LGHNA, CDR2 YNFKEQ. The CDR3 is 15 residues long. Trimming took off 1 base at V and 4 bases at J, with 11 bases between the two ends. In DNA, the CDR3 is TGTGCCAGCAGCCAAGGCTTCCCCGAGAATCAGCCCCAGCATTTT. Translated: CASSQGFPENQPQHF.

The V gene is TRBV30, the J gene TRBJ1-5; 8 nucleotides match TRBD1. After removal of 5 bases from V and 4 bases from J, the junction contained 10 bases not matched to a gene. CDR1 GTSNPN and CDR2 SVGIG come from the germline V gene (reference sequence). This CDR3 spans 15 amino acids. Written as DNA, the CDR3 is TGTGCCTGGGGACCCGGGACAGGTTCTAATCAGCCCCAGCATTTT. This translates into CAWGPGTGSNQPQHF.

The CDR3 loop reads CASSPAANYGYTF. The DNA for the CDR3 is TGTGCCAGCTCACCCGCAGCTAACTATGGCTACACCTTC. The chain is built from TRBV18 and TRBJ1-2; no reliable D call. The CDR3 contains 13 residues. Germline V gene data show CDR1 as KGHSH and CDR2 as LQKENI. Trimming removed 3 bases from V and 0 bases from J, with 5 bases in between. The full variable domain, in which reference TRBV18 and TRBJ1-2 provide the parts outside the CDR3, is NAGVMQNPRHLVRRRGQEARLRCSPMKGHSHVYWYRQLPEEGLKFMVYLQKENIIDESGMPKERFSAEFPKEGPSILRIQQVVRGDSAAYFCASSPAANYGYTFGSGTRLTVV.

The chain combines TRBV6-5 with TRBJ1-2, with 9 bases matching TRBD1. Trimming cost V 6 bases and J 7 bases; bases outside gene matches: 9. Germline CDR1 MNHEY, CDR2 SVGAGI. This CDR3 spans 14 amino acids. The CDR3: CASSRDREDFGYTF. CDR3 nucleotide sequence: TGTGCCAGCAGCCGGGACAGGGAGGACTTTGGCTACACCTTC.

V and J are TRBV30 and TRBJ2-1; tentatively, D is TRBD1 (8 bases). This CDR3 has 16 amino acids. V was pared by 2 bases and J by 6 bases, with 20 bases between. Germline assignment: CDR1 GTSNPN and CDR2 SVGIG (reference sequence). The CDR3 DNA is TGTGCCTGGAGTCCACTGGGACAGGCTAGCGGCAATGAGCAGTTCTTC. Amino acid sequence: CAWSPLGQASGNEQFF.

This chain connects TRBV11-2 to TRBJ1-4; no clear D gene. The CDR3 runs 15 residues. V was shortened by 6 bases and J by 4 bases, with 15 bases between the two germline ends. The germline gives CDR1 SGHAT, CDR2 FQNNGV. CDR3 DNA sequence: TGTGCCAGCAGACAGACCAGTCTGGATAATGAAAAACTGTTTTTT. Protein: CASRQTSLDNEKLFF.

CDR3 residues: CASTPEGVAGQFF. DNA for the CDR3: TGTGCCAGCACCCCCGAAGGAGTCGCGGGGCAGTTCTTC. V usage is TRBV7-9 and J usage is TRBJ2-1, with a tentative D call TRBD2 (5 bases). This CDR3 spans 13 amino acids. V gave up 7 bases and J gave up 12 bases, with 19 bases separating them. Germline V CDR1 and CDR2: SEHNR, FQNEAQ (reference sequence).

The rearrangement uses TRBV30 and TRBJ1-1, with D unclear. Between the trimmed V and J ends, which lost 3 bases and 4 bases, there was a span of 24 bases. CDR3 length: 17 amino acids. Germline loops: CDR1 GTSNPN, CDR2 SVGIG (reference sequence). CDR3 bases: TGTGCCTGGAGCGTACTTCCTCTCGGGAGTCGTGGCACTGAAGCTTTCTTT. Translating gives CAWSVLPLGSRGTEAFF.

The genes are TRBV18 and TRBJ2-7; TRBD2 matches at 14 bases. CDR1 and CDR2 (germline): KGHSH, LQKENI. CDR3 length equals 15 residues. Trimming cost V 1 base and J 6 bases; bases outside gene matches: 2. CDR3 protein: CASSPLTSGRAEQYF. In DNA form, the CDR3 reads TGTGCCAGCTCACCACTGACTAGCGGGAGGGCCGAGCAGTACTTC.

V and J are TRBV18 and TRBJ2-7; 8 bases map to TRBD1. With 4 bases clipped from V and 0 bases from J, the junction kept 5 bases outside the gene matches. CDR1 is KGHSH, CDR2 LQKENI, per germline. This CDR3 contains 15 residues. Here the CDR3 DNA reads TGTGCCAGCTCACGGACAGGGATCCTCTCCTACGAGCAGTACTTC. Its protein product is CASSRTGILSYEQYF.

The chain carries TRBV19 and TRBJ1-5; the D gene is possibly TRBD1 (6 bases). This CDR3 is 16 amino acids long. Germline V gene sequence: CDR1 LNHDA, CDR2 SQIVND (reference sequence). Trimming shortened V by 4 bases and J by 1 base, and 14 bases separated the two germline ends. The CDR3 spells CASSTTGRWSNQPQHF. CDR3 in DNA: TGTGCCAGTAGTACAACAGGGCGTTGGAGCAATCAGCCCCAGCATTTT.

The V gene is TRBV18, the J gene TRBJ1-1; the D is unclear. The CDR3 contains 12 residues. Germline loops: CDR1 KGHSH, CDR2 LQKENI. V gave up 8 bases and J gave up 1 base, with 8 bases separating them. DNA for the CDR3: TGTGCCAGCCGCACAAGGAACACTGAAGCTTTCTTT. The encoded protein is CASRTRNTEAFF.

The chain couples TRBV6-5 to TRBJ2-5; 8 bases match TRBD1. The DNA end is more similar to TRBJ2-7, so the J call may be wrong. The CDR3 is made up of 13 amino acids. Per the germline V gene, CDR1 is MNHEY and CDR2 is SVGAGI. The CDR3 nucleotides read TGTGCCAGCAGTTACGACAGGGGCTACGAGCAGTACTTC. It encodes CASSYDRGYEQYF.

The chain couples TRBV9 to TRBJ2-5; 8 positions agree with TRBD1. The junction had 11 bases not matched to a gene; V was cut back by 0 bases and J by 4 bases. The CDR3 spans 17 residues. CDR1 and CDR2 (germline): SGDLS, YYNGEE. In DNA form, the CDR3 reads TGTGCCAGCAGCGTAGGGGGGGACAGGCTCCGGGCAGAGACCCAGTACTTC. Residues: CASSVGGDRLRAETQYF. Together with reference TRBV9 and TRBJ2-5, the CDR3 gives the full variable domain: DSGVTQTPKHLITATGQRVTLRCSPRSGDLSVYWYQQSLDQGLQFLIQYYNGEERAKGNILERFSAQQFPDLHSELNLSSLELGDSALYFCASSVGGDRLRAETQYFGPGTRLLVL.

The chain carries TRBV9 and TRBJ1-6; 9 nucleotides line up with TRBD1. From germline, CDR1 is SGDLS and CDR2 YYNGEE. This CDR3 contains 19 residues. The J segment lost 9 bases and the V segment lost 4 bases, leaving 20 bases of the junction unmatched. CDR3 nucleotide sequence: TGTGCCAGCAGCCATGGGGTATCTAACAGGGGGCCTACTGGTTCACCCCTCCACTTT. Amino acids: CASSHGVSNRGPTGSPLHF.

The chain joins TRBV30 to TRBJ2-1, with D possibly matching TRBD2 (6 bases). CDR1 and CDR2 from the germline V gene are GTSNPN and SVGIG (reference sequence). The ends were cut back, 4 bases at V and 8 bases at J, with 15 bases in the middle. The CDR3 runs 13 residues. The DNA of the CDR3 is TGTGCCTGGAATTTTAGGAAGCGGGATGAGCAGTTCTTC. Translated, it gives CAWNFRKRDEQFF.

This rearrangement joins TRBV27 to TRBJ2-5; the match to TRBD1 covers 11 bases. The DNA end is more similar to TRBJ2-7, so the J call may be wrong. CDR1 and CDR2 from the germline V gene are MNHEY and SMNVEV (reference sequence). The CDR3 consists of 15 residues. CDR3 residues: CASSFSGQGGYEQYF. The CDR3 coding sequence is TGTGCCAGCAGTTTCTCGGGACAGGGGGGCTACGAGCAGTACTTC.

This chain connects TRBV5-1 to TRBJ2-2; perhaps TRBD2 as D (7 bases). V was clipped by 2 bases and J by 7 bases, with 27 bases between them. This CDR3 is 19 amino acids long. CDR1 is SGHRS, CDR2 YFSETQ, per germline. The CDR3 DNA follows: TGCGCCAGCAGCTTTTCCAAGGGCCGCGGGGGCAGCCGAGTCGGGGAGCTGTTTTTT. This translates into CASSFSKGRGGSRVGELFF.

The chain links TRBV7-6 to TRBJ2-2; maybe TRBD1 (6 bases). V was shortened by 2 bases and J by 5 bases, with 6 bases between the two germline ends. This CDR3 has 13 residues. Per the germline V gene, CDR1 is SGHVS and CDR2 is FNYEAQ. The CDR3 region is CASSLTGTGELFF. Here the CDR3 DNA reads TGTGCCAGCAGCTTAACAGGGACCGGGGAGCTGTTTTTT.

The chain links TRBV28 to TRBJ1-5; 8 positions match TRBD1. The CDR3 extends over 15 amino acids. The ends lost 3 bases at V and 1 base at J; junction bases unmatched: 2. Germline lookup yields CDR1 MDHEN and CDR2 SYDVKM. Here the CDR3 DNA reads TGTGCCAGCAGTTTGAGACAGGGGAGCAATCAGCCCCAGCATTTT. As protein: CASSLRQGSNQPQHF.

The chain carries TRBV4-2 and TRBJ2-1; the match to TRBD2 covers 7 bases. Germline V gene lookup returns CDR1 LGHNA and CDR2 YNFKEQ. CDR3 size: 15 residues. With 4 bases clipped from V and 8 bases from J, the junction kept 11 bases outside the gene matches. The CDR3 nucleotides are TGTGCCAGCAGCCCATGGGAGGGAGAGAGGGATGAGCAGTTCTTC. This codes for CASSPWEGERDEQFF.

The chain combines TRBV11-2 with TRBJ2-7; D is possibly TRBD1 (6 bases). The V end lost 3 bases, the J end lost 2 bases, and 11 bases lay between the germline ends. Looked up from germline, CDR1 is SGHAT and CDR2 is FQNNGV. This CDR3 comprises 14 residues. The CDR3 protein is CASSLAGAAYEQYF. CDR3 in DNA: TGTGCCAGCAGCTTGGCAGGGGCGGCCTACGAGCAGTACTTC.